A selection of T cell receptor beta chains follows, all from one sample in a study of blood T cell repertoires in COVID-19. This table comes from immunoSEQ multiplex PCR, and its TCRdb copy is limited to in-frame clones, with some not included. The sample lists 50,000 to 55,000 clones; more than 75% were seen once. The material sequenced was peripheral blood. The receptors were gathered from a man over 45 with acute or convalescent COVID-19. Each CDR3 is given with its conserved first and last residue. The D gene is left open where the match is weak. Not every row has a clone size; where given, it reads once, few, many or a size class.

>TRBV5-6|TRBD2|TRBJ2-1|.
TGTGCCAGCAGCCGGGAAGCGGGGGGGTACAATGAGCAGTTCTTC
CASSREAGGYNEQFF
>TRBV5-1|TRBD2|TRBJ2-1|.
TGCGCCAGCAGCTTGGCCGGCGCGGGGGGCTACAATGAGCAGTTCTTC
CASSLAGAGGYNEQFF
>TRBV5-1|.|TRBJ1-1|.
TGCGCCAGCAGCTACCGACTCAGGGTCTCGAACACTGAAGCTTTCTTT
CASSYRLRVSNTEAFF
>TRBV11-2|.|TRBJ2-3|.
TGTGCCAGCAGCACCCACTTGAGTGTAGGAGTGTATTTAGATACGCAGTATTTT
CASSTHLSVGVYLDTQYF
>TRBV27|.|TRBJ2-1|few
TGTGCCAGCAGTTGGGGGGAGAGGTACAATGAGCAGTTCTTC
CASSWGERYNEQFF
>TRBV10-3|.|TRBJ1-6|once
TGTGCCGCGAAACAGCGGGCCATGAACAATTCACCCCTCCACTTT
CAAKQRAMNNSPLHF
>TRBV5-8|TRBD1|TRBJ2-2|.
TGTGCCAGCACCGGGGACAGGGGGCGTTCCGGGGAGCTGTTTTTT
CASTGDRGRSGELFF
>TRBV4-1|.|TRBJ2-7|.
TGCGCCAGCAGCCAATCGGAGACCGCCGCCTACGAGCAGTACTTC
CASSQSETAAYEQYF
>TRBV4-1|.|TRBJ1-1|.
TGCGCCAGCAGCTCCCGGGGGGGTGCTGAAGCTTTCTTT
CASSSRGGAEAFF
>TRBV29-1|.|TRBJ1-2|.
TGCAGCGTCCTGACTGCAGGGCGAGAATATGGCTACACCTTC
CSVLTAGREYGYTF
>TRBV2|.|TRBJ1-1|.
TGTGCCAGCATTGATCAGTTTGAAGCTTTCTTT
CASIDQFEAFF
>TRBV6-1|TRBD1|TRBJ1-5|few
TGTGCCAGCAGTGCCACCGGACAGGGTAGGGGTCAGCCCCAGCATTTT
CASSATGQGRGQPQHF
>TRBV10-2|.|TRBJ1-5|.
TGCGCCAGCAGTGTTTCCTTCCGGAATCAGCCCCAGCATTTT
CASSVSFRNQPQHF
>TRBV5-5|TRBD1|TRBJ1-4|.
TGTGCCAGCAGCTTGACAGGGGGCGGGGATGAAAAACTGTTTTTT
CASSLTGGGDEKLFF
>TRBV6-5|.|TRBJ1-4|few
TGTGCCAGCAGTTACTCTAGGGGAGGGCTTGATGAAAAACTGTTTTTT
CASSYSRGGLDEKLFF
>TRBV28|TRBD1|TRBJ1-6|.
TGTGCCAGCAGCCCCTCCCCGGGACAGGATGATAATTCACCCCTCCACTTT
CASSPSPGQDDNSPLHF
>TRBV6-5|TRBD1|TRBJ1-1|.
TGTGCCAGCAGTTCACAGGGGACTGAAGCTTTCTTT
CASSSQGTEAFF
>TRBV9|.|TRBJ1-3|once
TGTGCCAGCACCACCGGGGGGATCGGAAACACCATATATTTT
CASTTGGIGNTIYF
>TRBV4-1|TRBD2|TRBJ2-1|few
TGCGCCAGCAGCCAGCGGGGGGGTTACAATGAGCAGTTCTTC
CASSQRGGYNEQFF
>TRBV5-4|.|TRBJ2-7|.
TGTGCCAGCAGCTTGGCCGCGGCTTCCTACGAGCAGTACTTC
CASSLAAASYEQYF
>TRBV5-6|TRBD1|TRBJ2-5|.
TGTGCCAGCAGCGACAGGGTACAAGAGACCCAGTACTTC
CASSDRVQETQYF
>TRBV2|.|TRBJ2-1|once
TGTGCCAGCAGTGCCCAGGGAACCTACAATGAGCAGTTCTTC
CASSAQGTYNEQFF
>TRBV6-5|.|TRBJ2-7|.
TGTGCCAGCATTCCTTCCCTAGGCCACGAGCAGTACTTC
CASIPSLGHEQYF
>TRBV7-9|TRBD1|TRBJ2-1|once
TGTGCCAGCAGCATACGACAGGGGGCGGAAAATGAGCAGTTCTTC
CASSIRQGAENEQFF
>TRBV5-4|.|TRBJ2-7|.
TGTGCCAGCAGCTTGGCGGTGGCAGGGGCGATTGGGGAGCAGTACTTC
CASSLAVAGAIGEQYF
>TRBV9|.|TRBJ2-2|.
TGTGCCAGCAGCTACTCAACCGGGGAGCTGTTTTTT
CASSYSTGELFF
>TRBV29-1|TRBD1|TRBJ2-1|.
TGCAGCGTGCAGGGGGCCTACAATGAGCAGTTCTTC
CSVQGAYNEQFF
>TRBV24-1|.|TRBJ2-3|.
TGTGCCACCAGTGATTTCGTCCAGGGCACCGATACGCAGTATTTT
CATSDFVQGTDTQYF